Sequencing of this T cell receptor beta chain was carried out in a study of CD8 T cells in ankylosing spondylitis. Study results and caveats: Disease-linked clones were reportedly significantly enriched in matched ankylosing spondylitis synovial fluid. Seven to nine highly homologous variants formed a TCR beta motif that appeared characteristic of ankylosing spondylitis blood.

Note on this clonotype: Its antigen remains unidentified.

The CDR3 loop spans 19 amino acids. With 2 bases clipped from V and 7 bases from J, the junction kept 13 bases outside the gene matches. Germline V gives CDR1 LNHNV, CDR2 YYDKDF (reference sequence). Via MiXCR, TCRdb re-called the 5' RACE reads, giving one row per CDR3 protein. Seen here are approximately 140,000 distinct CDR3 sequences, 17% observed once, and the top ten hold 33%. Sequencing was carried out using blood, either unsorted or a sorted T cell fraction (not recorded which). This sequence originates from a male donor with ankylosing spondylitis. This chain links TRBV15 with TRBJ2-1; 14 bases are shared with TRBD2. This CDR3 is CATSRTPGQRLAGGNEQFF. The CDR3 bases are TGTGCCACCAGCAGAACGCCGGGACAGAGACTAGCGGGAGGGAATGAGCAGTTCTTC.